These 8 T cell receptor beta chains originate from one sample sequenced in a study of cytomegalovirus exposure and HLA in healthy donors (dated by TCRdb to about 2017). Libraries were prepared through the immunoSEQ multiplex PCR assay. For the multiplex PCR, a mixture combining 60 forward primers for TCR Vbeta segments and 13 reverse primers for TCR Jbeta segments was used. TCRdb limited this immuneACCESS table to in-frame rearrangements with V and J called. A share of clones is missing; checked studies link under half to unresolved V genes, and the rest is unexplained. The sample data list under 40,000 clones, and 85% to 95% of these were observed just once. The ten largest clones capture roughly 2.5% of the sample. Sequenced input: PBMCs. Source of these receptors: a woman aged 18-29 years in good health and CMV-seronegative.

This rearrangement joins TRBV19 to TRBJ1-5; D ambiguous. Germline V CDR1 and CDR2: LNHDA, SQIVND (reference sequence). Deletions cut 1 base from V and 4 bases from J, with 8 bases between. The CDR3 covers 14 residues. As DNA, the CDR3 is TGTGCCAGTAGTATAGGCGCGGCAAATCAGCCCCAGCATTTT. Residues: CASSIGAANQPQHF.

The chain has TRBV7-3 and TRBJ2-1, with 9 bases lining up with TRBD2. V was pared by 5 bases and J by 4 bases, with 9 bases of the junction left unmatched. Germline V gene data show CDR1 as SGHTA and CDR2 as FQGTGA. The CDR3 runs 16 residues. Here the CDR3 reads CASSPARAGGYNEQFF. CDR3 DNA: TGTGCCAGCAGCCCAGCCCGGGCGGGAGGGTACAATGAGCAGTTCTTC.

J is TRBJ2-3 and V is TRBV19, with D possibly matching TRBD1 (5 bases). Germline values: CDR1 LNHDA, CDR2 SQIVND (reference sequence). Trimming stripped 10 bases from V and 4 bases from J, with 15 bases between. The CDR3 has 13 amino acids. DNA for the CDR3: TGTGCCACTACTTCTTGGGGCGCAGATACGCAGTATTTT. Translation: CATTSWGADTQYF.

The chain uses TRBV9 and TRBJ1-1; D call uncertain. This CDR3 region has 10 residues. The germline V gene has CDR1 SGDLS and CDR2 YYNGEE. V lost 8 bases to trimming and J lost 11 bases, with 13 bases between them. The CDR3 DNA follows: TGTGCCAGTGGGCCGGGCGGGGCTTTCTTT. Translating it yields CASGPGGAFF.

V gene TRBV5-1 combines with J gene TRBJ2-5; 10 nucleotides match TRBD1. V was clipped by 3 bases and J by 5 bases; unmatched bases: 10. Germline V gives CDR1 SGHRS, CDR2 YFSETQ. The CDR3 has 16 residues. The CDR3 loop is CASSSGTGDGRETQYF. CDR3 nucleotide sequence: TGCGCCAGCAGCTCCGGGACAGGGGACGGGAGGGAGACCCAGTACTTC. The whole variable domain, filled in from reference TRBV5-1 and TRBJ2-5, reads KAGVTQTPRYLIKTRGQQVTLSCSPISGHRSVSWYQQTPGQGLQFLFEYFSETQRNKGNFPGRFSGRQFSNSRSEMNVSTLELGDSALYLCASSSGTGDGRETQYFGPGTRLLVL.

A single count supports this clone. The rearrangement joins TRBV4-1 to TRBJ1-4; 12 positions match TRBD1. Losses at the gene ends were 4 bases for V and 8 bases for J; bases not matched to a gene: 5. Germline V gives CDR1 MGHRA, CDR2 YSYEKL. The CDR3 sequence is 15 residues long. Here the CDR3 reads CASSPSGTGGEKLFF. The CDR3 DNA is TGCGCCAGCAGCCCCTCCGGGACAGGGGGCGAAAAACTGTTTTTT.

This chain joins TRBV6-1 and TRBJ1-2, with 8 bases that match TRBD1. CDR1 MNHNS and CDR2 SASEGT come from the germline V gene. The CDR3 extends over 15 amino acids. V lost 2 bases, J lost 4 bases, and 6 bases stayed unmatched. The CDR3 coding sequence is TGTGCCAGCAGTGAACAGGGGGCGCGGGGCTATGGCTACACCTTC. The encoded protein is CASSEQGARGYGYTF.

The chain joins TRBV7-3 to TRBJ1-1; 8 bases fit TRBD1. J lost 4 bases, V lost 2 bases, and 15 bases had no gene match. CDR1 is SGHTA and CDR2 is FQGTGA in the germline V gene. The CDR3 runs 18 residues. The CDR3 nucleotides are TGTGCCAGCAGCTTAGTAGGGGGAAGGACAGGGCCGGGCACTGAAGCTTTCTTT. Its translation is CASSLVGGRTGPGTEAFF.